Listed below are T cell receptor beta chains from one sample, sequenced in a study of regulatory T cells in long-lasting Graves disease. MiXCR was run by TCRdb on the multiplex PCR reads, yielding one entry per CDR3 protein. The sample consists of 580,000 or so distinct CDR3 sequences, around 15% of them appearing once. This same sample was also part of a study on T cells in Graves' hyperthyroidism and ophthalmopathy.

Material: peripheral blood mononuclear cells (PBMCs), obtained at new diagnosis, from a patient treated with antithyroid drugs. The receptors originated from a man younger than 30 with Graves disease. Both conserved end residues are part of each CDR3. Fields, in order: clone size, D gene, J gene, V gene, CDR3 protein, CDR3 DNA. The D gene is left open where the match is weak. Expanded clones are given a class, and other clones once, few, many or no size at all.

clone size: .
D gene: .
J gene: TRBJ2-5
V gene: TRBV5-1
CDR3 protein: CASTDPTTVWETQYF
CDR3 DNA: TGCGCCAGCACCGACCCTACGACAGTTTGGGAGACCCAGTACTTC

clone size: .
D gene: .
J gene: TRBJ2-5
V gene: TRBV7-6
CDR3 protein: CASSLAGGGKTQYF
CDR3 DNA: TGTGCCAGCAGCTTAGCAGGGGGCGGGAAGACCCAGTACTTC

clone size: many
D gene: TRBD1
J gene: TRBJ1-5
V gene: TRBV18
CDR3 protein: CASSPSTGLNQPQHF
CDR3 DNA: TGTGCCAGCTCACCCTCGACAGGGCTAAATCAGCCCCAGCATTTT

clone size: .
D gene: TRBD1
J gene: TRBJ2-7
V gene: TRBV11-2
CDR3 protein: CASSLGTGPTYEQYF
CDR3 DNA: TGTGCCAGCAGCCTGGGGACAGGGCCCACCTACGAGCAGTACTTC

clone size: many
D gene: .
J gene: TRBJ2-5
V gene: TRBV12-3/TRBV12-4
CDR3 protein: CASSPNTGRGDLETQYF
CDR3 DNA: TGTGCCAGCAGCCCAAACACGGGCAGGGGGGATTTGGAGACCCAGTACTTC

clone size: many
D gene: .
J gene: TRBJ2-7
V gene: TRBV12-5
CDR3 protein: CASGLVRGGWSYEQYF
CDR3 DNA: TGTGCTAGTGGTTTGGTACGTGGGGGTTGGTCCTACGAGCAGTACTTC

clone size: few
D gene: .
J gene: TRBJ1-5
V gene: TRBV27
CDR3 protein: CASSRGQPEPQHF
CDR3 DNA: TGTGCCAGCAGTAGAGGACAACCCGAGCCCCAGCATTTT

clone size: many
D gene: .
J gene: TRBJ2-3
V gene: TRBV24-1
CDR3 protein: CATSDFQGSDTQYF
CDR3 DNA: TGTGCCACCAGTGATTTCCAGGGGTCAGATACGCAGTATTTT

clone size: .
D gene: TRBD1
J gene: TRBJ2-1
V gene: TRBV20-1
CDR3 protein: CSARVRGTVNEQFF
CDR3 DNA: TGCAGTGCTAGGGTCAGGGGGACGGTTAATGAGCAGTTCTTC

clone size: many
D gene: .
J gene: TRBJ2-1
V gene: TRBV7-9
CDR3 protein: CASSPNTLQGNEQFF
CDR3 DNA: TGTGCCAGCAGCCCGAACACCCTTCAGGGCAATGAGCAGTTCTTC

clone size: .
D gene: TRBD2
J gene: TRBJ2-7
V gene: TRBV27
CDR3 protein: CASRQSWGGGELEQYF
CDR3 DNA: TGTGCCAGCAGACAATCGTGGGGGGGGGGAGAGCTCGAGCAGTACTTC

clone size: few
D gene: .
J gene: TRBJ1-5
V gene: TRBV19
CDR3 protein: CASSIDWAVSASNQPQHF
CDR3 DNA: TGTGCCAGTAGTATAGATTGGGCAGTTTCGGCCAGCAATCAGCCCCAGCATTTT

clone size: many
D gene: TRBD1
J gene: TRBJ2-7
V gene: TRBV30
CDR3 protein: CAWNRRQGGTYEQYF
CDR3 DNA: TGTGCCTGGAATCGCCGACAGGGGGGAACCTACGAGCAGTACTTC

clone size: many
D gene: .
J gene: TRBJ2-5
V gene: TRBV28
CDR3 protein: CASSLFTGGEETQYF
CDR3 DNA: TGTGCCAGCAGTTTATTTACGGGGGGCGAGGAGACCCAGTACTTC

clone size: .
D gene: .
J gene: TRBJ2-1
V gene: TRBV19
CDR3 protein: CASSIDSAEGQFF
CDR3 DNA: TGTGCCAGTAGTATAGATTCCGCTGAGGGGCAGTTCTTC

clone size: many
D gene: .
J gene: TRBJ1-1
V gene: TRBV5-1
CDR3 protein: CASRFWGRGLLNTEAFF
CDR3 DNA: TGCGCCAGCAGATTTTGGGGGCGAGGATTGCTGAACACTGAAGCTTTCTTT

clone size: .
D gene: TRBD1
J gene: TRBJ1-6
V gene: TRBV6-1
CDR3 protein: CASSVGQGASYNSPLHF
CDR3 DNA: TGTGCCAGCAGTGTCGGACAGGGGGCTTCCTATAATTCACCCCTCCACTTT

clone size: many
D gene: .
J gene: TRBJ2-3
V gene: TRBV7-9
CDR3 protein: CASIEQGGLGGAQYF
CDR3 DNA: TGTGCCAGCATCGAACAGGGGGGGCTTGGAGGAGCGCAGTATTTT

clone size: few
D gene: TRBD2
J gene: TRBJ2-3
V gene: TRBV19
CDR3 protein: CASSIAGGSGTDTQYF
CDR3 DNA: TGTGCCAGTAGTATAGCCGGCGGGAGTGGCACAGATACGCAGTATTTT

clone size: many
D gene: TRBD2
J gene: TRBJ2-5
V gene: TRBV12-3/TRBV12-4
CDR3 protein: CASSLEGLAGVAETQYF
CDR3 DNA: TGTGCCAGCAGTTTAGAAGGTCTAGCGGGAGTCGCAGAGACCCAGTACTTC

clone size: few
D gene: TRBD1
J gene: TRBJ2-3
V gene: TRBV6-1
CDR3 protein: CASSPRDRSSTDTQYF
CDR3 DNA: TGTGCCAGCAGTCCCCGGGACAGGAGTAGCACAGATACGCAGTATTTT

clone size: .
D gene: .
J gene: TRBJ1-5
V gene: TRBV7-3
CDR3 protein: CASSTPRQRNQPQHF
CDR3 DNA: TGTGCCAGCAGCACCCCGCGGCAGAGAAATCAGCCCCAGCATTTT

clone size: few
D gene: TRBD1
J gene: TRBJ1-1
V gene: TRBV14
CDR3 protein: CASSPDRVRAFF
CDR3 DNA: TGTGCCAGCAGCCCGGACAGGGTTCGAGCTTTCTTT

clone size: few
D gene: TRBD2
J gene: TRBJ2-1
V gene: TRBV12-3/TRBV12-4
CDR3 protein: CASSATGGPNHEQFF
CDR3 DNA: TGTGCCAGCAGCGCTACGGGAGGGCCAAACCATGAGCAGTTCTTC

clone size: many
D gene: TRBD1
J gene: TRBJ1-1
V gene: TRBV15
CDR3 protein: CATSSRDRGNTEAFF
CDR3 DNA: TGTGCCACCAGCAGTAGGGACAGGGGGAACACTGAAGCTTTCTTT

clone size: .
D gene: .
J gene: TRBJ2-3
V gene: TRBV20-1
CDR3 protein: CSAHDPDPPKGRTDTQYF
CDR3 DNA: TGCAGTGCTCATGATCCGGACCCTCCGAAGGGACGGACAGATACGCAGTATTTT

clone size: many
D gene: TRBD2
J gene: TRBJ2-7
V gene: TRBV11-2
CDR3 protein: CASSYTSGSPGEQYF
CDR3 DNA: TGTGCCAGCAGCTATACTAGCGGGAGTCCCGGGGAGCAGTACTTC

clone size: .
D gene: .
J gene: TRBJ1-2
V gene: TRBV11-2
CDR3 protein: CASSPTLDFYGYTF
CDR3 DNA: TGTGCCAGCAGCCCTACCTTGGACTTCTATGGCTACACCTTC

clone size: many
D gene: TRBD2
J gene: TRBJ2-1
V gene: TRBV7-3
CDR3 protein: CASSPEGTSGSREQFF
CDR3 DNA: TGTGCCAGCAGCCCTGAAGGGACTAGCGGGAGCCGTGAGCAGTTCTTC

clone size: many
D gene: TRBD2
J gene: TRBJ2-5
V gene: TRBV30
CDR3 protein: CAWGRTSVDEETQYF
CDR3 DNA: TGTGCCTGGGGGCGGACTAGCGTTGACGAAGAGACCCAGTACTTC

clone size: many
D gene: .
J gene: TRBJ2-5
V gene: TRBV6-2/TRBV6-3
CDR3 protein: CASSLRLAGLQETQYF
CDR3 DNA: TGTGCCAGCAGCTTACGTCTTGCGGGACTCCAAGAGACCCAGTACTTC

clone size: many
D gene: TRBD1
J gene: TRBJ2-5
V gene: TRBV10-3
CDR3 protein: CAISGGTEETQYF
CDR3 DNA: TGTGCCATCAGTGGAGGGACAGAAGAGACCCAGTACTTC

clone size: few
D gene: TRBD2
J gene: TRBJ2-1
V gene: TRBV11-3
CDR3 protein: CASSVESGSSYEQFF
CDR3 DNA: TGTGCCAGCAGCGTAGAAAGCGGGAGCTCGTATGAGCAGTTCTTC

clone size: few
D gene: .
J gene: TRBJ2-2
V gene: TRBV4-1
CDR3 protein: CASSQGGGGELFF
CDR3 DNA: TGCGCCAGCAGCCAGGGGGGAGGAGGGGAGCTGTTTTTT

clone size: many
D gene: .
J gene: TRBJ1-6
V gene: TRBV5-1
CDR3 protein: CASSSNGLGRTPLHF
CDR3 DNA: TGCGCCAGCAGCTCAAACGGACTGGGGCGGACACCCCTCCACTTT

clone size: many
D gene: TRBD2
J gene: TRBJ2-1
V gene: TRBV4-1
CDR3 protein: CASKEAASGIHEQFF
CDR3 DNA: TGCGCCAGCAAAGAGGCGGCTAGCGGGATTCATGAGCAGTTCTTC

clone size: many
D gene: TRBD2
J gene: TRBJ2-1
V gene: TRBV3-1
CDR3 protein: CASSQVRTSGNNEQFF
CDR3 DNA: TGTGCCAGCAGCCAAGTCCGGACTAGCGGAAACAATGAGCAGTTCTTC

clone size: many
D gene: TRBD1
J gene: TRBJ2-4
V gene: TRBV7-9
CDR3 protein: CASSLSQGVWNIQYF
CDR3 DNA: TGTGCCAGCAGCCTGTCTCAGGGGGTTTGGAACATTCAGTACTTC